The 5 T cell receptor beta chains listed next were all sequenced from one sample in a study of CD8 T cells in ankylosing spondylitis. TCRdb reprocessed the 5' RACE reads with MiXCR, giving one entry per CDR3 protein. The sample contains hundreds of thousands of distinct CDR3 sequences, 20% to 25% of which appear only once. Sequencing was performed on blood, either unsorted or a sorted T cell fraction (not recorded which). Source of these receptors: a female donor with ankylosing spondylitis or in good health (not recorded which).

This chain uses TRBV7-2 with TRBJ2-1; TRBD1 aligns across 8 bases. In germline, CDR1 is SGHTA, CDR2 FQGNSA. Trimming removed 3 bases from V and 2 bases from J; junction bases left unmatched: 3. The CDR3 has 15 residues. This CDR3 is CASSLEQGAYNEQFF. As DNA, the CDR3 is TGTGCCAGCAGCTTGGAACAGGGGGCCTACAATGAGCAGTTCTTC.

The rearrangement uses TRBV4-3 and TRBJ1-2; 8 positions agree with TRBD1. The ends lost 1 base at V and 8 bases at J; junction bases unmatched: 3. This CDR3 has 13 residues. In germline, CDR1 is LGHNA, CDR2 YSLEER. CDR3 DNA sequence: TGCGCCAGCAGCCAAGGGACAGGGATCGGCTACACCTTC. Protein sequence: CASSQGTGIGYTF.

The rearrangement links TRBV7-2 to TRBJ2-3; 13 bases fit TRBD2. The trim removed 4 bases at V and 5 bases at J, leaving 6 bases unmatched. Germline loops: CDR1 SGHTA, CDR2 FQGNSA. The CDR3 consists of 16 residues. The CDR3 here is CASSWTSGSGRDTQYF. The CDR3 DNA sequence: TGTGCCAGCAGCTGGACTAGCGGGAGCGGTAGAGATACGCAGTATTTT.

V gene TRBV20-1 combines with J gene TRBJ2-5; TRBD2 agrees at 13 bases. The CDR3 totals 19 residues. CDR1 DFQATT and CDR2 SNEGSKA come from the germline V gene (reference sequence). After removal of 3 bases from V and 6 bases from J, the junction contained 19 bases not matched to a gene. The CDR3 sequence is CSASATGGLAGISGKTQYF. CDR3 DNA: TGCAGTGCTAGTGCCACTGGGGGACTAGCGGGAATATCGGGGAAGACCCAGTACTTC.

This clonotype was picked up a small number of times. The chain is built from TRBV5-1 and TRBJ2-1, with D unresolved. Germline V gene data show CDR1 as SGHRS and CDR2 as YFSETQ. Trimming stripped 4 bases from V and 7 bases from J, with 15 bases between. The CDR3 is 14 residues long. The CDR3 is CASSPGPEENEQFF. CDR3 DNA sequence: TGCGCCAGCAGCCCTGGACCCGAGGAGAATGAGCAGTTCTTC.